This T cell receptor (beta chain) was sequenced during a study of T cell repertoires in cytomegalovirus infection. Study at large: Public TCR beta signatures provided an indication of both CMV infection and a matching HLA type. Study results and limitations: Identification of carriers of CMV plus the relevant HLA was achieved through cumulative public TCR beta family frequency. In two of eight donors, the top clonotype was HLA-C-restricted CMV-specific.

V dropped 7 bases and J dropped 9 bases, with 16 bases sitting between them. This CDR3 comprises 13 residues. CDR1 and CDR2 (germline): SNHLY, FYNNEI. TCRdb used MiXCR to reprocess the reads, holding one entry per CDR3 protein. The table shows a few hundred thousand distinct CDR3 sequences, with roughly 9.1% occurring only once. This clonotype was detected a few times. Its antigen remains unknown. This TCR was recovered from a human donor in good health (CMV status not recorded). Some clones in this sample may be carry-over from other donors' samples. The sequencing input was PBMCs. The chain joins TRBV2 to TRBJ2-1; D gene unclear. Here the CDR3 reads CASTPGTTGEQFF. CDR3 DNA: TGTGCCAGCACCCCCGGCACTACGGGTGAGCAGTTCTTC.